This TCR beta chain was sequenced in a study of cytomegalovirus exposure and HLA in healthy donors. Researchers ran the PCR with 60 Vbeta and 13 Jbeta primers. This table comes from immunoSEQ multiplex PCR, and its TCRdb copy is limited to in-frame clones, with some not included. The data hold roughly 100,000 clones, with around 77% observed a single time. J gave up 7 bases and V 5 bases, and 9 bases lay outside the gene matches. The CDR3 loop spans 15 amino acids. Germline CDR1 and CDR2: SEHNR and FQNEAQ (reference sequence). Healthy bone marrow donors made up the donors. The TCR originated in a male donor in good health and CMV-seropositive. The specimen was PBMCs. The chain combines TRBV7-9 with TRBJ1-4; 8 bases agree with TRBD1. Written as DNA, the CDR3 is TGTGCCAGCAGCGAAGGACAGGGAAGAGGTGAAAAACTGTTTTTT. It translates to CASSEGQGRGEKLFF.